This T cell receptor (beta chain) was found in a study of blood T cell repertoires in COVID-19. For the study at large: There were acute and convalescent COVID-19 samples, and they came from the United States, Italy and Spain. The analysed material was cDNA or gDNA that came from T cells, B-cell-depleted T cells, or PBMCs.

Per the original data handling: The authors estimated nucleated cell counts from reference gene primer amplification. The method was immunoSEQ multiplex PCR; TCRdb's version includes in-frame clones alone and lacks a portion of them. That table is the source of V, J and clone size, and D and trimming were worked out from the DNA. The sample consists of 55,000 to 80,000 clones, approximately 80% of them appearing once. CDR3 length: 13 amino acids. Per the germline V gene, CDR1 is SNHLY and CDR2 is FYNNEI. Trimming took 8 bases from V and 9 from J; bases not matched to a gene: 6. Sequenced: peripheral blood. The origin of this receptor is a woman older than 75 with active or convalescent COVID-19. The rearrangement uses TRBV2 and TRBJ2-1; 11 nucleotides line up with TRBD1. CDR3 nucleotides: TGTGCCAGCGGGGGACAGGGGGACAGTGAGCAGTTCTTC. This gives the protein CASGGQGDSEQFF.